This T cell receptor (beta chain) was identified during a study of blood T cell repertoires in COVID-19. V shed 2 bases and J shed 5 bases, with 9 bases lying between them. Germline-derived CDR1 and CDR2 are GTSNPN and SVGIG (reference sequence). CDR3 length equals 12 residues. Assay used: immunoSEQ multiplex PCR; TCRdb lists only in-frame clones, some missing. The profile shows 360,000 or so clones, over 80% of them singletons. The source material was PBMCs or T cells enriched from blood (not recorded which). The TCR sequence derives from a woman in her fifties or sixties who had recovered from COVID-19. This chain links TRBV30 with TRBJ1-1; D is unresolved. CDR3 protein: CAWSQTGTEAFF. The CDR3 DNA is TGTGCCTGGAGTCAGACGGGGACTGAAGCTTTCTTT.